This T cell receptor (beta chain) stems from a study of OX40 agonist ivuxolimab in advanced cancers. Per the germline V gene, CDR1 is WNHNN and CDR2 is SYGVQD (reference sequence). Unmatched junction bases numbered 9, after V lost 5 bases and J lost 6 bases. This CDR3 region has 16 residues. TCRdb's copy holds only in-frame clones and misses some; the assay was immunoSEQ multiplex PCR. The table has 50,000 to 70,000 clones, approximately 89% seen once. This TCR was sampled from an adult with an advanced solid tumor such as melanoma, head and neck, liver or kidney cancer. The chain links TRBV10-1 to TRBJ2-1; TRBD2 matches 11 bases. The material was CD4+ or CD8+ T cells sorted from blood, obtained in a trial of the OX40 agonist ivuxolimab. CDR3 amino acids: CASSISGRALANEQFF. The CDR3 DNA is TGCGCCAGCAGTATTAGCGGGAGGGCCCTGGCCAATGAGCAGTTCTTC.